This entry is about one T cell receptor (beta chain). Its specificity is not known. The data originate from a study of long-term antiretroviral therapy in people with HIV. Study-level points and caveats: Although diversity increased after ART, it remained lower than in transplant donor controls. Versus controls, repertoires in people with HIV had narrower CDR3 length ranges.

The assay used was immunoSEQ (version v3.0), run at survey level. Assay used: immunoSEQ multiplex PCR; TCRdb lists only in-frame clones, some missing. The repertoire includes 21,000 or so clones, more than 65% of them detected once, and over 7.5% sits in the top ten. Held in samples before DNA extraction were about 0.85-11 million cryopreserved PBMC. The material was unsorted PBMCs, obtained at the start of antiretroviral therapy. The TCR was taken from a man aged 50-59 years with HIV.

CDR3 in DNA: TGCGCCAGCAGTCCGCTAAGACAGGGCTCCGCAGATACGCAGTATTTT. Translation: CASSPLRQGSADTQYF. The chain links TRBV23-1 to TRBJ2-3; 7 bases are shared with TRBD1. TRBV23-1 is an ORF for which the function is uncertain. V lost 4 bases, J lost 4 bases, and 11 bases stayed unmatched. The CDR3 is 16 amino acids.